This T cell receptor (beta chain) was retrieved from a study of EBV T-cell therapy then PD-1 blockade in nasopharyngeal carcinoma. Measured with immunoSEQ multiplex PCR; TCRdb has only the in-frame clones, and not every one. The data hold tens of thousands of clones, with approximately 80% observed a single time. CDR1 SNHLY and CDR2 FYNNEI come from the germline V gene. The V gene end was trimmed by 1 base and the J gene end by 0 bases; junction bases not matched to a gene: 4. The CDR3 covers 16 residues. This clone was observed once. Its antigen is unknown. Described treatment: AdE1-LMPpoly-expanded autologous EBV-specific T-cell therapy followed by anti-PD-1 nivolumab.

The V call is TRBV2, the J call TRBJ1-1; TRBD1 agrees at 8 bases. The clonotype comes from a man aged 35-49 years with nasopharyngeal carcinoma. The sequenced sample was CD8+ T cells from blood, obtained at day -245 from a patient whose treatment included autologous EBV-specific T cells and nivolumab. The DNA of the CDR3 is TGTGCCAGCAGTGAAGGCTACAGGGGGATGAACACTGAAGCTTTCTTT. Its protein product is CASSEGYRGMNTEAFF. Full variable domain (missing parts from reference TRBV2 and TRBJ1-1): EPEVTQTPSHQVTQMGQEVILRCVPISNHLYFYWYRQILGQKVEFLVSFYNNEISEKSEIFDDQFSVERPDGSNFTLKIRSTKLEDSAMYFCASSEGYRGMNTEAFFGQGTRLTVV.